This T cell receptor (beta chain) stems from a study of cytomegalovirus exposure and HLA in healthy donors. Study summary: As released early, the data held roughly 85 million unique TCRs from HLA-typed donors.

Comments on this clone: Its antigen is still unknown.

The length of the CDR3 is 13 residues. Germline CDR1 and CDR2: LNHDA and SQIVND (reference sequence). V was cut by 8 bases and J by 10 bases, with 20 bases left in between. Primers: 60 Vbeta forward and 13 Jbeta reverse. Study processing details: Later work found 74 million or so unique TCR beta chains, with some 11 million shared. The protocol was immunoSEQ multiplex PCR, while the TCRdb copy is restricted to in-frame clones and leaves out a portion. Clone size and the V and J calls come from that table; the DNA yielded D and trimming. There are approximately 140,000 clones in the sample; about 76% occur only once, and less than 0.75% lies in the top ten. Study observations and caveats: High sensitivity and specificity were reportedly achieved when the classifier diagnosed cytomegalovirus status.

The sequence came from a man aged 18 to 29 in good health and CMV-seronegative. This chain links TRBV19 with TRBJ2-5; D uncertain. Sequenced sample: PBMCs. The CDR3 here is CASSDIPVMGQYF. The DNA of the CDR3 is TGTGCCAGTTCTGACATTCCAGTAATGGGCCAGTACTTC. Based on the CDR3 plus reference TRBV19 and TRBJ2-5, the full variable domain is DGGITQSPKYLFRKEGQNVTLSCEQNLNHDAMYWYRQDPGQGLRLIYYSQIVNDFQKGDIAEGYSVSREKKESFPLTVTSAQKNPTAFYLCASSDIPVMGQYFGPGTRLLVL.